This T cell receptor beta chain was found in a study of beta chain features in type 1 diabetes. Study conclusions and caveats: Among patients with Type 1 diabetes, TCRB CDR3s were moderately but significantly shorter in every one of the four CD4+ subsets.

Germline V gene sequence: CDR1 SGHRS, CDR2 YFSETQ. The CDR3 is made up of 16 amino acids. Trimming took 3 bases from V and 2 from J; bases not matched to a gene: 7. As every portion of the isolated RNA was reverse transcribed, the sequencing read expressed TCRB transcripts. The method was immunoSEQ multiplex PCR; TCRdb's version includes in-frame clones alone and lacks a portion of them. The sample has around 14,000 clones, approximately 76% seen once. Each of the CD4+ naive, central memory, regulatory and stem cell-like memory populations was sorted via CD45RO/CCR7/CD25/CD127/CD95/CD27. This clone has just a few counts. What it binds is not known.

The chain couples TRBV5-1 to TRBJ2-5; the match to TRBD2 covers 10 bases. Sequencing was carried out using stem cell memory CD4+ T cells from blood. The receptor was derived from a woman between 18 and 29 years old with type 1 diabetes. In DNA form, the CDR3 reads TGCGCCAGCAGCTCTTTGGCTAGCGGGAGACAAGAGACCCAGTACTTC. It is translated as CASSSLASGRQETQYF. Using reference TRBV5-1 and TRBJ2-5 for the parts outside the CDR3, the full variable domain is KAGVTQTPRYLIKTRGQQVTLSCSPISGHRSVSWYQQTPGQGLQFLFEYFSETQRNKGNFPGRFSGRQFSNSRSEMNVSTLELGDSALYLCASSSLASGRQETQYFGPGTRLLVL.